This T cell receptor (beta chain) is from a study of blood T cell repertoires in COVID-19. Unmatched junction bases numbered 6, after V lost 5 bases and J lost 8 bases. This CDR3 is built from 14 residues. The germline CDR1 and CDR2 sequences are MDHEN and SYDVKM. Profiling relied on immunoSEQ multiplex PCR, and the TCRdb table lists in-frame clones only, not all of them. The data hold about 380,000 clones, with 85% to 90% observed a single time. This chain uses TRBV28 with TRBJ1-6; 7 nucleotides agree with TRBD1. Input material: PBMCs or T cells enriched from blood (not recorded which). The source of this sequence is a woman aged 18-29 years who had recovered from COVID-19. CDR3 protein: CASSPTGAYSPLHF. The CDR3 DNA reads as TGTGCCAGCAGTCCCACAGGGGCCTATTCACCCCTCCACTTT.